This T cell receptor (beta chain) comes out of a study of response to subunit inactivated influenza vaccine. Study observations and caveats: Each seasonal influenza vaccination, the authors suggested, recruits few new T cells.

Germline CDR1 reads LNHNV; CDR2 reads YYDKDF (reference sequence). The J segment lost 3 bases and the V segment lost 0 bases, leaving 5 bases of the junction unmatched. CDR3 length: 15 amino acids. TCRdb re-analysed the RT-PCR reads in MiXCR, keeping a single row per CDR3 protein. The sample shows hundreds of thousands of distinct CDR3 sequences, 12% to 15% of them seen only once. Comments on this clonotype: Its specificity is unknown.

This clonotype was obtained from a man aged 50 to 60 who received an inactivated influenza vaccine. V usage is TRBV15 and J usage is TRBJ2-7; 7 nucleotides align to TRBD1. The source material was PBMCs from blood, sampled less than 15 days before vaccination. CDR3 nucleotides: TGTGCCACCAGCAGAGATCGGGCAGGGGGCTACGAGCAGTACTTC. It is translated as CATSRDRAGGYEQYF.